This T cell receptor beta chain was sequenced for a study of OX40 agonist ivuxolimab in advanced cancers. Study as a whole: Three patients, one with hepatocellular carcinoma and two with cutaneous melanoma, achieved partial responses.

Regarding this clone: Its antigen is still unknown.

This table comes from immunoSEQ multiplex PCR, and its TCRdb copy is limited to in-frame clones, with some not included. The sample comprises some 54,000 clones, roughly nine tenths of which are singletons, and around 6.9% rests with the top ten. Study-wide findings and caveats: More expanded clones were seen, on average, in CD8+ T cells than in CD4+. With doses of 0.1 to 3.0 mg/kg, CD4+ and CD8+ blood T cells had undergone clonal expansion by week 6.

This sequence was found in an adult with an advanced solid tumor such as melanoma, head and neck, liver or kidney cancer. Source: CD4+ or CD8+ T cells sorted from blood, taken in a trial of the OX40 agonist ivuxolimab.

CDR3 nucleotides: TGTGCCAGCAGTTTCGGCAAGAATGAAAAACTGTTTTTT. It encodes CASSFGKNEKLFF. The rearrangement joins TRBV27 to TRBJ1-4; D gene unclear. The length of the CDR3 is 13 residues. Trimming removed 3 bases at V and 5 bases at J, with 7 bases between. Germline V gives CDR1 MNHEY, CDR2 SMNVEV (reference sequence).